This T cell receptor (beta chain) was recorded in a study of cytomegalovirus exposure and HLA in healthy donors. Notes on the study in general: A later analysis showed HLA-associated TCR beta chains outstripping equally common others in clonal expansion. A later analysis associated 16,951 TCR beta sequences with HLA alleles at a 0.05 false discovery rate.

A multiplex PCR was run with 60 Vbeta primers and 13 Jbeta primers. Method: immunoSEQ multiplex PCR; TCRdb's copy keeps in-frame clones and lacks some. This table holds 150,000 to 200,000 clones, about 85% found once. Germline V gene sequence: CDR1 MNHEY, CDR2 SVGAGI. Unmatched junction bases numbered 5, after V lost 0 bases and J lost 5 bases. The CDR3 contains 15 residues. For this clone: Its antigen is currently unknown.

This sequence originates from a woman between 50 and 59 years old in good health and CMV-seronegative. The chain joins TRBV6-5 to TRBJ2-7; 9 bases line up with TRBD2. Input material: PBMCs. CDR3 DNA sequence: TGTGCCAGCAGTTACTCTAGCGGGAGCATCCACGAGCAGTACTTC. Translating it yields CASSYSSGSIHEQYF.